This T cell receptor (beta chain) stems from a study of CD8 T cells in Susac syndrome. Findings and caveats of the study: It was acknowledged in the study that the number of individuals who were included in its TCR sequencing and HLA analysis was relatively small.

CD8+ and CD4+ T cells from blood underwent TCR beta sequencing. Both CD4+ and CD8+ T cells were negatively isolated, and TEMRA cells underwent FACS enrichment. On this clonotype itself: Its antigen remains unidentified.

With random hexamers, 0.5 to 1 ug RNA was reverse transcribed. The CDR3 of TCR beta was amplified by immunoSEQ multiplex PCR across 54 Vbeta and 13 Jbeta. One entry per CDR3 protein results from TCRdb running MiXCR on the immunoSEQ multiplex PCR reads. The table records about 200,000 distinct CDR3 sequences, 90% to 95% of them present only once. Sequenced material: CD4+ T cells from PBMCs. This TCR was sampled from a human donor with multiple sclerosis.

DNA for the CDR3: TGTGCCAGCAGCCAAGGAAATAAGCCGTTCTTT. This gives the protein CASSQGNKPFF. The rearrangement uses TRBV3-1 and TRBJ1-1; unclear D gene. Trimming cost V 1 base and J 14 bases, with 11 bases left between them. There are 11 residues in the CDR3. Germline loops: CDR1 LGHDT, CDR2 YNNKEL (reference sequence).